This TCR beta chain was identified in a study of blood T cell repertoires in COVID-19. V shed 4 bases, J shed 6 bases, and the junction held 14 bases outside the gene matches. The CDR3 has 16 amino acids. Germline V lookup: CDR1 LNHDA, CDR2 SQIVND (reference sequence). Sequencing used immunoSEQ multiplex PCR; TCRdb keeps in-frame clones, though not all of them. The top ten clones hold approximately 15% of a sample with some 180,000 clones, 80% of them seen once. Sequencing was performed on PBMCs or T cells enriched from blood (not recorded which). This chain links TRBV19 with TRBJ1-2; 7 bases are a match to TRBD1. The receptor's source is a man between 60 and 75 years old who had been exposed to COVID-19. CDR3 sequence (DNA): TGTGCCAGTAGTAGCCGGTCTCCGGGCAGGGGGAATGGCTACACCTTC. It translates to CASSSRSPGRGNGYTF.